This T cell receptor (beta chain) came from a study of blood T cell repertoires in COVID-19. The wider study: COVID-19 samples from acute and convalescent phases originated in the United States, Italy and Spain. Sample material is recorded as cDNA or gDNA derived from T cells, B-cell-depleted T cells, or PBMCs.

Original processing notes: Reference gene primer amplification gave estimated nucleated cell counts. Sequencing was performed with immunoSEQ multiplex PCR; in TCRdb, only in-frame clones are kept and a portion is missing. That table furnishes V, J and clone size, whereas the DNA furnished D and trimming. The sample holds 200,000 to 300,000 clones; roughly 80% are singletons and the top ten take about 8%. The CDR3 runs to 14 residues. The J segment lost 4 bases and the V segment lost 6 bases, leaving 6 bases of the junction unmatched. Germline V lookup: CDR1 MNHEY, CDR2 SVGAGI. The source is a woman older than 75 with acute or convalescent COVID-19. The rearrangement uses TRBV6-5 and TRBJ1-3, with 7 bases fitting TRBD1. Material: peripheral blood. CDR3: CASREGARGNTIYF. The CDR3, as DNA: TGTGCCAGCAGGGAGGGGGCGCGGGGAAACACCATATATTTT.